This entry lists 27 T cell receptor beta chains sequenced from one sample in a study of shared clonotypes between healthy human individuals. Naivety among CD8 cells was defined by CD45RO negativity and positive CCR7 selection, thereby excluding terminally differentiated effector memory CD45RA+ cells. TCRdb's copy holds only in-frame clones and misses some; the assay was immunoSEQ multiplex PCR. The sample holds some 1,900,000 clones, just under 95% seen once. The sequencing input was naive CD8+ T cells sorted from blood. Receptors were obtained from a man aged 18 to 29 in good health.

CDR3 nucleotides: TGTGCCAGCAGCTTTTTCAGCGGGAGCGAGGGAGATACGCAGTATTTT. This codes for CASSFFSGSEGDTQYF. V and J are TRBV11-2 and TRBJ2-3; 8 nucleotides agree with TRBD2. Germline assignment: CDR1 SGHAT and CDR2 FQNNGV. CDR3 length: 16 amino acids. V was pared by 3 bases and J by 5 bases, with 10 bases of the junction left unmatched.

The rearrangement joins TRBV4-2 to TRBJ2-5; D not resolved. The V end lost 0 bases, the J end lost 5 bases, and 10 bases lay between the germline ends. CDR3 length equals 14 residues. The germline V gene encodes CDR1 LGHNA and CDR2 YNFKEQ. CDR3 in amino acids: CASSQEVGWETQYF. Written as DNA, the CDR3 is TGTGCCAGCAGCCAAGAAGTGGGCTGGGAGACCCAGTACTTC.

The count of this clone is one. The sample carries other DNA sequences with the same CDR3. As DNA, the CDR3 is TGCAGCGTTGATCGGGGAGGCACAGATACGCAGTATTTT. It translates to CSVDRGGTDTQYF. V usage is TRBV29-1 and J usage is TRBJ2-3; the D gene is possibly TRBD2 (5 bases). Germline V gives CDR1 SQVTM, CDR2 ANQGSEA. V was cut by 3 bases and J by 1 base, with 8 bases left in between. The CDR3 has 13 amino acids.

The rearrangement joins TRBV12-1 to TRBJ1-5. TRBV12-1 has pseudogene status. The CDR3 spans 17 residues. CDR3 in DNA: TGTGCCAGCAGCTTTGGGCTTAGGGGGGACGGCAATCAGCCCCAGCATTTT. It codes for CASSFGLRGDGNQPQHF.

The chain uses TRBV7-2 and TRBJ2-7; TRBD1 is a possible D gene (7 bases). Germline V CDR1 and CDR2: SGHTA, FQGNSA. This CDR3 has 15 amino acids. V lost 2 bases to trimming and J lost 3 bases, with 14 bases between them. CDR3 protein: CASSLMWQGGYEQYF. CDR3 DNA sequence: TGTGCCAGCAGCTTAATGTGGCAGGGGGGCTACGAGCAGTACTTC.

The CDR3 spells CASSSPGTGIDRETQYF. The DNA for the CDR3 is TGCGCCAGCAGCTCCCCCGGGACAGGGATTGACAGGGAGACCCAGTACTTC. The rearrangement uses TRBV5-1 and TRBJ2-5, with 9 positions matching TRBD1. There are 17 residues in the CDR3. The V and J ends lost 3 bases and 5 bases, in that order; junction bases with no gene match: 14. CDR1 is SGHRS, CDR2 YFSETQ, per germline. The complete variable domain, with remaining parts taken from reference TRBV5-1 and TRBJ2-5, reads KAGVTQTPRYLIKTRGQQVTLSCSPISGHRSVSWYQQTPGQGLQFLFEYFSETQRNKGNFPGRFSGRQFSNSRSEMNVSTLELGDSALYLCASSSPGTGIDRETQYFGPGTRLLVL.

This chain links TRBV2 with TRBJ1-5, with TRBD1 matching 8 bases. CDR1 is SNHLY, CDR2 FYNNEI, per germline. V dropped 2 bases and J dropped 4; count of bases not matched to a gene: 13. This CDR3 region has 18 residues. The CDR3 DNA follows: TGTGCCAGCAGTGAATTGACAGGGGCTCCCTTAAGGAATCAGCCCCAGCATTTT. Translated: CASSELTGAPLRNQPQHF. Using reference TRBV2 and TRBJ1-5 for the parts outside the CDR3, the full variable domain is EPEVTQTPSHQVTQMGQEVILRCVPISNHLYFYWYRQILGQKVEFLVSFYNNEISEKSEIFDDQFSVERPDGSNFTLKIRSTKLEDSAMYFCASSELTGAPLRNQPQHFGDGTRLSIL.

The genes are TRBV2 and TRBJ2-2; D is ambiguous. Per the germline V gene, CDR1 is SNHLY and CDR2 is FYNNEI. V lost 5 bases and J 8 bases, leaving 9 bases between the germline ends. The CDR3 spans 12 residues. This chain's CDR3 is CASSLMGGELFF. CDR3 DNA sequence: TGTGCCAGCAGTCTTATGGGGGGGGAGCTGTTTTTT.

J is TRBJ2-2 and V is TRBV28; the match to TRBD1 covers 11 bases. This CDR3 is built from 16 residues. Germline V gene sequence: CDR1 MDHEN, CDR2 SYDVKM. V lost 4 bases, J lost 7 bases, and 8 bases stayed unmatched. The CDR3 sequence is CASSWEDRGLIGELFF. The CDR3 DNA follows: TGTGCCAGCAGTTGGGAGGACAGGGGGCTGATCGGGGAGCTGTTTTTT.

The chain has TRBV29-1 and TRBJ2-4, with D possibly matching TRBD1 (6 bases). Trimming pared 0 bases from V and 1 base from J, leaving 13 bases between. This CDR3 region has 16 residues. Per germline, CDR1 SQVTM and CDR2 ANQGSEA. The CDR3 DNA sequence: TGCAGCGTTGAAGATCTTGGGGGCGGGGCCAAAAACATTCAGTACTTC. Its protein is CSVEDLGGGAKNIQYF.

The chain uses TRBV27 and TRBJ2-3; TRBD1 matches 8 bases. With V trimmed by 8 bases and J by 2 bases, 3 bases remained unmatched. The germline CDR1 and CDR2 sequences are MNHEY and SMNVEV (reference sequence). CDR3 length: 13 residues. CDR3 bases: TGTGCCAGCGGCAGGGGGCTCACAGATACGCAGTATTTT. Residues: CASGRGLTDTQYF.

Comment on this clone: A junction end diverges from the germline sequence, so it may reflect a read error. This sequence joins TRBV7-7 and TRBJ2-1; no firm D call. The CDR3 runs to 15 residues. The germline gives CDR1 SSHAT, CDR2 FNYEAQ (reference sequence). CDR3 residues: CASSPDSSSYNEQFF. In DNA, the CDR3 is TGTGCTAGCAGTCCTGATTCCAGCTCCTACAATGAGCAGTTCTTC.

This sequence joins TRBV6-5 and TRBJ1-1; 7 bases are shared with TRBD1. The CDR3 runs 16 residues. V lost 0 bases, J lost 0 bases, and 4 bases stayed unmatched. Germline-derived CDR1 and CDR2 are MNHEY and SVGAGI. The CDR3 loop is CASSYSRDSMNTEAFF. The CDR3 nucleotides read TGTGCCAGCAGTTACTCTAGGGACAGTATGAACACTGAAGCTTTCTTT.

V usage is TRBV2 and J usage is TRBJ2-3; D might be TRBD1 or TRBD2, each matching 5 bases. Between the trimmed V and J ends, which lost 1 base and 4 bases, there was a span of 15 bases. Germline values: CDR1 SNHLY, CDR2 FYNNEI. The CDR3 length is 16 residues. The CDR3 reads CASSEGWDEVPDTQYF. CDR3 DNA: TGTGCCAGCAGTGAAGGCTGGGACGAAGTCCCAGATACGCAGTATTTT.

About this clone itself: The sample contains more than one DNA sequence encoding this CDR3. This chain joins TRBV6-6 and TRBJ2-7; D unresolved. The length of the CDR3 is 14 residues. V was clipped by 2 bases and J by 3 bases, with 11 bases between them. Per the germline V gene, CDR1 is MNHNY and CDR2 is SVGAGI (reference sequence). The chain's CDR3 is CASSYGGENYEQYF. DNA for the CDR3: TGTGCCAGCAGTTACGGCGGAGAAAACTACGAGCAGTACTTC.

The rearrangement joins TRBV7-8 to TRBJ2-3; 9 bases match TRBD2. Germline assignment: CDR1 SGHVS and CDR2 FQNEAQ. CDR3 length equals 17 residues. The V gene end was trimmed by 8 bases and the J gene end by 6 bases; junction bases not matched to a gene: 18. The CDR3 nucleotides read TGTGCCAGCCGACCCTACGAAGGGACTAGCATCGGTGATACGCAGTATTTT. Its translation is CASRPYEGTSIGDTQYF. Full variable domain (rest looked up from reference TRBV7-8 and TRBJ2-3): GAGVSQSPRYKVAKRGQDVALRCDPISGHVSLFWYQQALGQGPEFLTYFQNEAQLDKSGLPSDRFFAERPEGSVSTLKIQRTQQEDSAVYLCASRPYEGTSIGDTQYFGPGTRLTVL.

The chain couples TRBV6-5 to TRBJ2-5; 7 nucleotides agree with TRBD2. Germline V lookup: CDR1 MNHEY, CDR2 SVGAGI. This CDR3 comprises 16 residues. V gave up 4 bases and J gave up 4 bases; unmatched junction bases: 12. The CDR3 protein is CASSFTLGGGRETQYF. The CDR3 bases are TGTGCCAGCAGTTTTACCTTGGGGGGAGGGAGAGAGACCCAGTACTTC.

This chain joins TRBV27 and TRBJ1-1; a possible D gene is TRBD1 (6 bases). Germline V gives CDR1 MNHEY, CDR2 SMNVEV (reference sequence). The CDR3 has 14 amino acids. Trimming pared 6 bases from V and 4 bases from J, leaving 15 bases between. CDR3 sequence (DNA): TGTGCCAGCAGCCTACAGGGAATGGCCACTGAAGCTTTCTTT. Translating it yields CASSLQGMATEAFF.

This clone was counted between two and nine times. Other DNA sequences within the sample encode an identical CDR3. This chain connects TRBV5-1 to TRBJ2-7; TRBD1 is a possible D gene (5 bases). The CDR3 length is 13 residues. Germline CDR1 is SGHRS and CDR2 is YFSETQ. Between the trimmed V and J ends, which lost 0 bases and 3 bases, there was a span of 7 bases. This chain's CDR3 is CASSLGQYYEQYF. DNA for the CDR3: TGCGCCAGCAGCTTGGGACAGTACTACGAGCAGTACTTC.

V is TRBV2 and J is TRBJ2-1; unclear D gene. The germline V and J ends were trimmed by 2 bases and 9 bases, with 5 bases remaining between them. Germline-derived CDR1 and CDR2 are SNHLY and FYNNEI. The CDR3 has 11 amino acids. The CDR3 nucleotides are TGTGCCAGCAGTGAAAACCTTGAGCAGTTCTTC. It specifies CASSENLEQFF.

This chain uses TRBV2 with TRBJ2-7, with a tentative D call TRBD1 (5 bases). V was cut by 8 bases and J by 4 bases, with 15 bases left in between. The CDR3 contains 13 residues. CDR1 is SNHLY and CDR2 is FYNNEI in the germline V gene. CDR3 loop: CASALTGSYEQYF. The DNA for the CDR3 is TGTGCCAGCGCTTTAACAGGTTCTTACGAGCAGTACTTC.

The chain combines TRBV5-1 with TRBJ2-1; TRBD2 matches 8 bases. The CDR3 loop spans 16 amino acids. The V and J ends lost 9 bases and 4 bases, in that order; junction bases with no gene match: 15. Germline V gene sequence: CDR1 SGHRS, CDR2 YFSETQ. The chain's CDR3 is CATTRGSGSRYNEQFF. The CDR3 DNA reads as TGCGCCACCACCCGAGGGAGCGGGAGCCGATACAATGAGCAGTTCTTC. The full variable domain, rest sourced from reference TRBV5-1 and TRBJ2-1, is KAGVTQTPRYLIKTRGQQVTLSCSPISGHRSVSWYQQTPGQGLQFLFEYFSETQRNKGNFPGRFSGRQFSNSRSEMNVSTLELGDSALYLCATTRGSGSRYNEQFFGPGTRLTVL.

The chain joins TRBV6-5 to TRBJ1-5, with 12 bases matching TRBD1. With V trimmed by 0 bases and J by 7 bases, 4 bases remained unmatched. The germline CDR1 and CDR2 sequences are MNHEY and SVGAGI. CDR3 length equals 16 residues. The CDR3 nucleotides are TGTGCCAGCAGTTACTCGGGACAGGGGGCCGGCCAGCCCCAGCATTTT. This codes for CASSYSGQGAGQPQHF.

The chain joins TRBV11-2 to TRBJ2-2, with 8 positions matching TRBD1. Germline-derived CDR1 and CDR2 are SGHAT and FQNNGV. J gave up 5 bases and V 4 bases, and 6 bases lay outside the gene matches. The CDR3 loop spans 15 amino acids. Here the CDR3 reads CASSYDRGSTGELFF. CDR3 bases: TGTGCCAGCAGCTACGACAGGGGATCTACCGGGGAGCTGTTTTTT.

The rearrangement joins TRBV9 to TRBJ1-1; D gene uncertain. Trimming left V 0 bases short and J 3 bases short, with 12 bases between. The germline V gene encodes CDR1 SGDLS and CDR2 YYNGEE. CDR3 length: 15 residues. DNA of the CDR3: TGTGCCAGCAGCGTAGTGGGTGGTGAGGACACTGAAGCTTTCTTT. It codes for CASSVVGGEDTEAFF.

About this clone itself: Other DNA sequences from this sample encode an identical CDR3 as well. The chain employs TRBV5-6 and TRBJ1-5, with D hard to call. In germline, CDR1 is SGHDT, CDR2 YYEEEE. CDR3 length: 12 amino acids. V shed 0 bases and J shed 6 bases, with 4 bases lying between them. The CDR3 region is CASSLDGQPQHF. The CDR3 DNA reads as TGTGCCAGCAGCTTGGATGGTCAGCCCCAGCATTTT.

The rearrangement links TRBV28 to TRBJ1-1; weak D call: TRBD1 (5 bases). CDR3 size: 14 residues. Trimming shortened V by 5 bases and J by 4 bases, and 14 bases separated the two germline ends. The germline V gene has CDR1 MDHEN and CDR2 SYDVKM. The CDR3 reads CASSLPTGLTEAFF. CDR3 DNA sequence: TGTGCCAGCAGTCTCCCCACAGGTCTCACTGAAGCTTTCTTT.